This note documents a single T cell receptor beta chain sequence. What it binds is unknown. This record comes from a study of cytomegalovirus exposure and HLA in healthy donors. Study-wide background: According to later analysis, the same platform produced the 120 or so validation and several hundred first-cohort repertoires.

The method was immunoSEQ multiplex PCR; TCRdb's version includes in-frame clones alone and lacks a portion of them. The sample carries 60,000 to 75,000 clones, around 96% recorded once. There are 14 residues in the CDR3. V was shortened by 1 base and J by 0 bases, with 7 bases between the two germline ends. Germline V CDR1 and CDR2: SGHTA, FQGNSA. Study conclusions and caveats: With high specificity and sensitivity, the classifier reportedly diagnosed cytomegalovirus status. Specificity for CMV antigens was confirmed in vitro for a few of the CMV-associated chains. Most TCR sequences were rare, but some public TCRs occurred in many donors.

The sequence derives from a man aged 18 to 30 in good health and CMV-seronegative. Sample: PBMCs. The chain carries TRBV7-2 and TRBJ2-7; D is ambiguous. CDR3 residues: CASSLGQDSYEQYF. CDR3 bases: TGTGCCAGCAGCTTAGGTCAGGACTCCTACGAGCAGTACTTC. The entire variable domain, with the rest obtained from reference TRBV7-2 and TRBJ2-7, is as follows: GAGVSQSPSNKVTEKGKDVELRCDPISGHTALYWYRQSLGQGLEFLIYFQGNSAPDKSGLPSDRFSAERTGGSVSTLTIQRTQQEDSAVYLCASSLGQDSYEQYFGPGTRLTVT.